This T cell receptor beta chain was captured by sequencing in a study of regulatory T cells in long-lasting Graves disease. Assembly of TCR beta libraries relied on iRepertoire HTBI primers together with Arm-PCR of CDR3 regions. From the multiplex PCR reads, TCRdb called clonotypes with MiXCR, one entry per CDR3 protein. Among 420,000 or so distinct CDR3 sequences listed, 16% were seen once. The CDR3 contains 14 residues. The V and J ends lost 6 bases and 9 bases respectively, with 21 bases between them. CDR1 is DFQATT and CDR2 is SNEGSKA in the germline V gene (reference sequence). Time point specified: newly diagnosed GD, antithyroid drugs for less than 3 months. There was RNA extracted from PBMCs, and the TCR library was made from it. This clonotype has only a few counts. Separately, the same data were catalogued under a study of T cells in Graves' hyperthyroidism and ophthalmopathy.

The chain carries TRBV20-1 and TRBJ2-1; tentatively, D is TRBD2 (6 bases). This sequence was found in a young woman with Graves disease. Sequenced material: peripheral blood mononuclear cells (PBMCs), taken at new diagnosis, from a patient treated with antithyroid drugs. The CDR3 region is CSASGQGGRVEQFF. Written as DNA, the CDR3 is TGCAGTGCCTCTGGGCAGGGAGGACGGGTTGAGCAGTTCTTC.